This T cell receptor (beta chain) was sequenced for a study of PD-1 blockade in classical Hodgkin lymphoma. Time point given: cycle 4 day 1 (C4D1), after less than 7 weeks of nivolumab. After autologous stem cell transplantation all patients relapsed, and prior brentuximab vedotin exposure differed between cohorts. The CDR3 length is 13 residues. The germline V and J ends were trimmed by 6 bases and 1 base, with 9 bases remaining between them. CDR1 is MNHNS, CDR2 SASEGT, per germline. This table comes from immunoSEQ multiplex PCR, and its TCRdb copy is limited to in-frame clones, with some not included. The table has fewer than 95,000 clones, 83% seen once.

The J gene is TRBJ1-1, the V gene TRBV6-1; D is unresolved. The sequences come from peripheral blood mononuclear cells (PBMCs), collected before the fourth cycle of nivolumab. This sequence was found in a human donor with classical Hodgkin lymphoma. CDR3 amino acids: CASRVGRNTEAFF. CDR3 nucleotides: TGTGCCAGCAGGGTCGGGAGGAACACTGAAGCTTTCTTT.